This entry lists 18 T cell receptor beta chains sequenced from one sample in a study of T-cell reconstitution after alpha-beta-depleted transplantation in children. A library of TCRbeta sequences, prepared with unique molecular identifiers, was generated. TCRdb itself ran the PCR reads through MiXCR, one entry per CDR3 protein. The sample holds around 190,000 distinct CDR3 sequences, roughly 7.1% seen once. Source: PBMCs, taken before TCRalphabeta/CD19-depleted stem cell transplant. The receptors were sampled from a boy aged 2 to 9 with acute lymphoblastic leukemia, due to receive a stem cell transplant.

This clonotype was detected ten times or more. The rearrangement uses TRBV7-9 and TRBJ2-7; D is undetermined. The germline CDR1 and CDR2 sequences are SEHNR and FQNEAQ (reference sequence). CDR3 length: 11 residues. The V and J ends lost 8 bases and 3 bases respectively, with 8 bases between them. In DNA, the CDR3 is TGTGCCAGCTCCGACGGCTACGAGCAGTACTTC. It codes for CASSDGYEQYF.

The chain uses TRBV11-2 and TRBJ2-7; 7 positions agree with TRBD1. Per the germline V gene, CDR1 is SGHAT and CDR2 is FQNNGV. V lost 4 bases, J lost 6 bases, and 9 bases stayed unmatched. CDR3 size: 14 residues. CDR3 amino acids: CASSSDRDGLEQYF. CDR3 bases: TGTGCCAGCAGCTCAGACAGGGACGGACTCGAGCAGTACTTC.

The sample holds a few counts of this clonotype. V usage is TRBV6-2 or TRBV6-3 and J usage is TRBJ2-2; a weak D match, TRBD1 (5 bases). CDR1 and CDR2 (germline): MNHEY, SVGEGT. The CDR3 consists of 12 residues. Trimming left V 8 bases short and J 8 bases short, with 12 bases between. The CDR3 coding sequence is TGTGCCAGCCTAGGGGCTCAGGGGGAGCTGTTTTTT. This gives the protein CASLGAQGELFF.

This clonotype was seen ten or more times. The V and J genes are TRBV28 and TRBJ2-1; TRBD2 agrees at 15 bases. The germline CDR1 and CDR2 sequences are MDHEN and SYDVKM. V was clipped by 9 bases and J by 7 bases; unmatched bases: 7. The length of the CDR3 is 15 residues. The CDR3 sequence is CASLKGTSGGNEQFF. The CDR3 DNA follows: TGTGCCAGTCTCAAGGGGACTAGCGGGGGGAATGAGCAGTTCTTC.

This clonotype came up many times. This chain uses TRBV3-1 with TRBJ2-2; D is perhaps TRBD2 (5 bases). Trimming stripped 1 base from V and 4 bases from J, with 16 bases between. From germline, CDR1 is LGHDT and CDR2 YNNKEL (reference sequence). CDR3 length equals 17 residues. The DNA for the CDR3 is TGTGCCAGCAGCCAAGGGCCCTGGTCGGGAAGCACCGGGGAGCTGTTTTTT. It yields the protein CASSQGPWSGSTGELFF.

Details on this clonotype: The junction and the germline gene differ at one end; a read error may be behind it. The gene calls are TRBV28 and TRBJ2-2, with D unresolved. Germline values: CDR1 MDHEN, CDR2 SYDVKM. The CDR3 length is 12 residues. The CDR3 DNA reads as TGTGCCAGCAGTGGGCGGACCGAGGAGCTGTTTTTT. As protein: CASSGRTEELFF.

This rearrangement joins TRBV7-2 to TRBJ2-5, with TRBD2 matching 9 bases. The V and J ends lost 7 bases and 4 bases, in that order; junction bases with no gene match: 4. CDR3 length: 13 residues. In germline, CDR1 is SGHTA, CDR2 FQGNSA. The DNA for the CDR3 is TGTGCCAGCAAGGCGGGAGGGGGAGAGACCCAGTACTTC. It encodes CASKAGGGETQYF.

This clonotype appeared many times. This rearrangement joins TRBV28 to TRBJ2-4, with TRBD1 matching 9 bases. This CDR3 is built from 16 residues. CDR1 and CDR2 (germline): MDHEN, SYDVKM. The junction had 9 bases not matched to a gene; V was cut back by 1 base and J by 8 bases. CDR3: CASSLSLGTGSHIQYF. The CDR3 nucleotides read TGTGCCAGCAGTTTATCATTGGGGACAGGGTCACACATTCAGTACTTC.

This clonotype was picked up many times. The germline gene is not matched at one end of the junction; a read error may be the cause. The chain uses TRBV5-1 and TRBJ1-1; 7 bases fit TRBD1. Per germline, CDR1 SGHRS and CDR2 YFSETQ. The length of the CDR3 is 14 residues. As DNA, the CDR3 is TGCGCCAGCAGCATCGAGACAGGGAACGCTGAAGCTTTCTTT. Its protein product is CASSIETGNAEAFF.

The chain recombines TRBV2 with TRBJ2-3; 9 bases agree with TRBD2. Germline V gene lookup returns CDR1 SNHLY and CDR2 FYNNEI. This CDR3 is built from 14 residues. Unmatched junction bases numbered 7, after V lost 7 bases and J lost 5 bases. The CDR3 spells CASMGGGAVDTQYF. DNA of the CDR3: TGTGCCAGCATGGGCGGGGGGGCCGTAGATACGCAGTATTTT.

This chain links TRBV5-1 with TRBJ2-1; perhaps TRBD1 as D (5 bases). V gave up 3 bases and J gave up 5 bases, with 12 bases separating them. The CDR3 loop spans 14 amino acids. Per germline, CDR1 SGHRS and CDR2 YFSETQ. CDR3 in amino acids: CASSWGPGDNEQFF. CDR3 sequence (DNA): TGCGCCAGCAGCTGGGGCCCGGGCGACAATGAGCAGTTCTTC.

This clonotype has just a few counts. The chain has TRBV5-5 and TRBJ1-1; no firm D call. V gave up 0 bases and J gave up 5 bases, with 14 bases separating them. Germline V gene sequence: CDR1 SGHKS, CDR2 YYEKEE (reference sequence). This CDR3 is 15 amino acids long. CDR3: CASSLVEALGTEAFF. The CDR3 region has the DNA TGTGCCAGCAGCTTGGTGGAGGCATTGGGGACTGAAGCTTTCTTT.

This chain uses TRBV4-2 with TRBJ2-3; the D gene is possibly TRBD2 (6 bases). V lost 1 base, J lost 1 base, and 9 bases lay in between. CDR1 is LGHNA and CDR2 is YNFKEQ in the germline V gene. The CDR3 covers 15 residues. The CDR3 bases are TGTGCCAGCAGCCAAGGGACGGGGGGCACAGATACGCAGTATTTT. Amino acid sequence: CASSQGTGGTDTQYF.

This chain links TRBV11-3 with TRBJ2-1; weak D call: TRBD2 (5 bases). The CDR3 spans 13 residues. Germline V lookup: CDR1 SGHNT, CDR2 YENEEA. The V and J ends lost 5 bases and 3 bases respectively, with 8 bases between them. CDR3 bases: TGTGCCAGCAGCGCGAGGGACTACAATGAGCAGTTCTTC. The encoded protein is CASSARDYNEQFF.

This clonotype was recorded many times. CDR3 region: CASSRLGDAYEQYF. The DNA for the CDR3 is TGTGCCAGCAGCCGGTTGGGAGACGCCTACGAGCAGTACTTC. This sequence joins TRBV5-4 and TRBJ2-7; a possible D gene is TRBD2 (5 bases). Germline lookup yields CDR1 SGHNT and CDR2 YYREEE (reference sequence). The CDR3 is 14 residues long. The germline V and J ends were trimmed by 4 bases and 2 bases, with 13 bases remaining between them.

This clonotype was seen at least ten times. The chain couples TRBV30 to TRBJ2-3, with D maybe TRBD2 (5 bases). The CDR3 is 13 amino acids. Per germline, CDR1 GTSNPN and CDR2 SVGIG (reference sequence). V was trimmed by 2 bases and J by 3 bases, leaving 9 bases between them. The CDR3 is CAWSPPGTDTQYF. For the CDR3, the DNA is TGTGCCTGGAGTCCGCCGGGGACAGATACGCAGTATTTT.

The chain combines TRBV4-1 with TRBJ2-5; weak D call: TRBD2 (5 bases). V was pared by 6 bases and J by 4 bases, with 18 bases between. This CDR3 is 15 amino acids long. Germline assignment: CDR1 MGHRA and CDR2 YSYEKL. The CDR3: CASRPTTLGPETQYF. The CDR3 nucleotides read TGCGCCAGCAGGCCGACTACCCTCGGCCCAGAGACCCAGTACTTC.

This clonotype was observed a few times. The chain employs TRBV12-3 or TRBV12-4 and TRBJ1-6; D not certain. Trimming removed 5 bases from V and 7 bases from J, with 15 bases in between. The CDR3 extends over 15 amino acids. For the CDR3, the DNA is TGTGCCAGCAGTCCCCGGCCGGGAGCGAATTCACCCCTCCACTTT. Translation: CASSPRPGANSPLHF.